Each of the 24 T cell receptor beta chains below was sequenced from the same sample in a study of cytomegalovirus exposure and HLA in healthy donors. A multiplex PCR was run with 60 Vbeta primers and 13 Jbeta primers. The method was immunoSEQ multiplex PCR; TCRdb's version includes in-frame clones alone and lacks a portion of them. This sample has approximately 130,000 clones, with almost 85% found just once. Sample: PBMCs. Receptors were obtained from a boy between 2 and 15 years old in good health and CMV-seronegative.

The gene calls are TRBV27 and TRBJ2-7, with 7 bases that match TRBD1. Trimming cost V 6 bases and J 3 bases; bases outside gene matches: 8. Germline CDR1 reads MNHEY; CDR2 reads SMNVEV (reference sequence). The CDR3 has 14 residues. CDR3 protein: CASSWDSQFYEQYF. CDR3 sequence (DNA): TGTGCCAGCAGCTGGGACAGCCAGTTCTACGAGCAGTACTTC.

This sequence joins TRBV11-3 and TRBJ2-2; 10 nucleotides agree with TRBD2. The CDR3 has 17 residues. CDR1 and CDR2 (germline): SGHNT, YENEEA. J gave up 7 bases and V 3 bases, and 11 bases lay outside the gene matches. CDR3 DNA sequence: TGTGCCAGCAGCTTGAACCTAGCGGGAGAAGGGATCGGGGAGCTGTTTTTT. It specifies CASSLNLAGEGIGELFF.

This clone was detected once. The chain couples TRBV6-1 to TRBJ1-1; D is unresolved. The CDR3 totals 12 residues. V lost 3 bases, J lost 1 base, and 3 bases lay in between. CDR1 is MNHNS and CDR2 is SASEGT in the germline V gene. The CDR3 sequence: CASSDWNTEAFF. The CDR3 DNA follows: TGTGCCAGCAGTGACTGGAACACTGAAGCTTTCTTT.

The chain combines TRBV13 with TRBJ1-4; the match to TRBD1 covers 9 bases. This CDR3 spans 17 amino acids. With V trimmed by 4 bases and J by 3 bases, 9 bases remained unmatched. Germline assignment: CDR1 PRHDT and CDR2 FYEKMQ (reference sequence). This CDR3 reads CASSSPQGAQSNEKLFF. As DNA, the CDR3 is TGTGCCAGCAGCTCCCCACAGGGGGCCCAATCTAATGAAAAACTGTTTTTT.

The chain uses TRBV9 and TRBJ1-5; tentative D call: TRBD1 (6 bases). Trimming cost V 0 bases and J 11 bases, with 15 bases left between them. Per germline, CDR1 SGDLS and CDR2 YYNGEE. This CDR3 contains 14 residues. The CDR3, as DNA: TGTGCCAGCAGCGTAGACGACAGGTCCAAGGCCCAGCATTTT. This encodes CASSVDDRSKAQHF.

V is TRBV2 and J is TRBJ1-1; unclear D gene. The germline V and J ends were trimmed by 6 bases and 0 bases, with 11 bases remaining between them. The CDR3 has 14 residues. Germline V CDR1 and CDR2: SNHLY, FYNNEI. The CDR3 is CASSRSIMNTEAFF. CDR3 in DNA: TGTGCCAGCAGCAGGTCAATAATGAACACTGAAGCTTTCTTT.

The chain employs TRBV29-1 and TRBJ1-1, with D maybe TRBD1 (5 bases). Germline CDR1 SQVTM, CDR2 ANQGSEA. CDR3 length: 12 amino acids. In DNA, the CDR3 is TGCGGGGCGGGGCAGTTCAACACTGAAGCTTTCTTT. This translates into CGAGQFNTEAFF. The full variable domain, with the rest looked up from reference TRBV29-1 and TRBJ1-1, is SAVISQKPSRDICQRGTSLTIQCQVDSQVTMMFWYRQQPGQSLTLIATANQGSEATYESGFVIDKFPISRPNLTFSTLTVSNMSPEDSSIYLCGAGQFNTEAFFGQGTRLTVV.

This chain joins TRBV21-1 and TRBJ2-3; the D call TRBD2 from the table was never checked on the DNA. TRBV21-1 has pseudogene status. The CDR3 sequence is 15 residues long. The DNA for the CDR3 is TGTGCCAGCACCGGGACTAGCGGGAGAACAGATACGCAGTATTTT. This sequence encodes CASTGTSGRTDTQYF.

The V gene is TRBV5-1, the J gene TRBJ2-4; 13 bases map to TRBD2. The CDR3 covers 15 residues. Germline V gene lookup returns CDR1 SGHRS and CDR2 YFSETQ. The V and J ends lost 5 bases and 5 bases, in that order; junction bases with no gene match: 4. CDR3 loop: CASRFGLAGENIQYF. The CDR3 nucleotides are TGCGCCAGCAGATTCGGACTAGCGGGAGAAAACATTCAGTACTTC.

This clone appeared a single time. The chain uses TRBV9 and TRBJ2-7; 9 positions match TRBD1. The CDR3 extends over 15 amino acids. After removal of 2 bases from V and 0 bases from J, the junction contained 3 bases not matched to a gene. Germline V gene sequence: CDR1 SGDLS, CDR2 YYNGEE. The CDR3 is CASSVGTGLSYEQYF. The DNA for the CDR3 is TGTGCCAGCAGCGTCGGGACAGGGCTCTCCTACGAGCAGTACTTC.

The CDR3, as DNA: TGCGCCAGCAGCCGGAGCTGGAACACCGGGGAGCTGTTTTTT. Its translation: CASSRSWNTGELFF. This sequence joins TRBV4-1 and TRBJ2-2; no clear D gene. Germline CDR1 is MGHRA and CDR2 is YSYEKL. The CDR3 runs to 14 residues. V gave up 4 bases and J gave up 1 base, with 7 bases separating them.

The rearrangement joins TRBV4-3 to TRBJ2-7; D unclear. The germline gives CDR1 LGHNA, CDR2 YSLEER. V was shortened by 4 bases and J by 7 bases, with 17 bases between the two germline ends. The CDR3 runs 14 residues. DNA of the CDR3: TGCGCCAGCAGCCCAGAAGGTGACACTTCAGAGCAGTACTTC. Amino acid sequence: CASSPEGDTSEQYF.

The gene calls are TRBV11-2 and TRBJ1-4, with 8 bases that match TRBD1. Trimming cost V 5 bases and J 8 bases; bases outside gene matches: 7. The germline V gene encodes CDR1 SGHAT and CDR2 FQNNGV. The CDR3 consists of 14 residues. In nucleotides, the CDR3 is TGTGCCAGCAGCGCAGCAGGGGGCCGGGAAAAACTGTTTTTT. This encodes CASSAAGGREKLFF.

The chain joins TRBV19 to TRBJ1-1, with D possibly matching TRBD1 (6 bases). Germline CDR1 LNHDA, CDR2 SQIVND (reference sequence). This CDR3 is built from 15 residues. V was cut by 2 bases and J by 7 bases, with 17 bases left in between. The CDR3 sequence: CASSIRAGHFFEAFF. The CDR3 DNA is TGTGCCAGTAGTATACGAGCGGGACACTTTTTTGAAGCTTTCTTT. The variable domain in full, with the rest retrieved from reference TRBV19 and TRBJ1-1, is DGGITQSPKYLFRKEGQNVTLSCEQNLNHDAMYWYRQDPGQGLRLIYYSQIVNDFQKGDIAEGYSVSREKKESFPLTVTSAQKNPTAFYLCASSIRAGHFFEAFFGQGTRLTVV.

Comments on this clone: At the DNA level, this CDR3 is encoded by other sequences in the same sample as well. The chain employs TRBV30 and TRBJ2-7, with D possibly matching TRBD1 (5 bases). V lost 3 bases to trimming and J lost 3 bases, with 9 bases between them. Germline lookup yields CDR1 GTSNPN and CDR2 SVGIG (reference sequence). The CDR3 is made up of 12 amino acids. Here the CDR3 reads CAWSVRGYEQYF. Written as DNA, the CDR3 is TGTGCCTGGAGCGTAAGGGGCTACGAGCAGTACTTC.

The chain is built from TRBV19 and TRBJ1-2; a possible D gene is TRBD1 (5 bases). Trimming left V 6 bases short and J 0 bases short, with 14 bases between. Germline CDR1 is LNHDA and CDR2 is SQIVND (reference sequence). This CDR3 contains 15 residues. The chain's CDR3 is CASRGDSRANYGYTF. In DNA form, the CDR3 reads TGTGCCAGTAGGGGGGACTCGAGAGCTAACTATGGCTACACCTTC.

V and J are TRBV18 and TRBJ2-7; D remains ambiguous. Trimming removed 3 bases from V and 3 bases from J, with 12 bases in between. The CDR3 contains 14 residues. Per germline, CDR1 KGHSH and CDR2 LQKENI. In nucleotides, the CDR3 is TGTGCCAGCTCACCCGGAGACCATATCTACGAGCAGTACGTC. Translated: CASSPGDHIYEQYV.

This chain's CDR3 is CASRREGLANEQFF. CDR3 sequence (DNA): TGTGCCAGCCGTAGGGAGGGCCTAGCCAATGAGCAGTTCTTC. The chain has TRBV6-5 and TRBJ2-1, with 7 nucleotides matching TRBD2. The trim removed 8 bases at V and 6 bases at J, leaving 10 bases unmatched. The CDR3 spans 14 residues. Germline CDR1 MNHEY, CDR2 SVGAGI.

In its sample, this clone was seen once. The rearrangement links TRBV28 to TRBJ2-2; 9 nucleotides match TRBD2. With V trimmed by 4 bases and J by 5 bases, 8 bases remained unmatched. The CDR3 spans 16 residues. In germline, CDR1 is MDHEN, CDR2 SYDVKM. In DNA, the CDR3 is TGTGCCAGCAGTTCCCCTAGCGGGATAGGGACCGGGGAGCTGTTTTTT. Translating it yields CASSSPSGIGTGELFF.

The rearrangement uses TRBV10-1 and TRBJ2-3; 7 nucleotides match TRBD2. This CDR3 contains 15 residues. V lost 4 bases and J lost 2; bases outside the gene matches: 6. Germline V CDR1 and CDR2: WNHNN, SYGVQD (reference sequence). CDR3 coding DNA: TGCGCCAGCAGTGGCCCGGGGGGAGACACAGATACGCAGTATTTT. This encodes CASSGPGGDTDTQYF.

The rearrangement uses TRBV6-4 and TRBJ2-3; D not certain. Deletions cut 2 bases from V and 2 bases from J, with 8 bases between. Germline CDR1 and CDR2: MRHNA and SNTAGT. The CDR3 covers 14 residues. CDR3 bases: TGTGCCAGCAGTGACGGGCAGGACACAGATACGCAGTATTTT. It specifies CASSDGQDTDTQYF.

V gene TRBV7-2 combines with J gene TRBJ1-2; 7 positions agree with TRBD1. In germline, CDR1 is SGHTA, CDR2 FQGNSA. CDR3 length: 14 residues. Unmatched junction bases numbered 3, after V lost 1 base and J lost 4 bases. For the CDR3, the DNA is TGTGCCAGCAGCTTAGGTGGGGACAGCTATGGCTACACCTTC. Protein product: CASSLGGDSYGYTF.

The J gene is TRBJ1-2, the V gene TRBV4-1; D might be TRBD1 (5 bases). Germline CDR1 MGHRA, CDR2 YSYEKL. V was trimmed by 0 bases and J by 4 bases, leaving 12 bases between them. The CDR3 has 15 residues. CDR3 nucleotide sequence: TGCGCCAGCAGCCAAGAAGACAGTCTGTTCTATGGCTACACCTTC. This translates into CASSQEDSLFYGYTF.

There are a few counts of this clone. This chain links TRBV10-1 with TRBJ2-2; 8 nucleotides align to TRBD2. Germline V gene data show CDR1 as WNHNN and CDR2 as SYGVQD (reference sequence). The CDR3 consists of 16 residues. The V gene end was trimmed by 6 bases and the J gene end by 4 bases; junction bases not matched to a gene: 10. For the CDR3, the DNA is TGCGCCAGCAGCAACAGCGGGAGATCGCGCACCGGGGAGCTGTTTTTT. This translates into CASSNSGRSRTGELFF.